Given below is one TCR beta chain in context. CDR1 and CDR2 (germline): LGHDT, YNNKEL (reference sequence). Trimming cost V 1 base and J 6 bases; bases outside gene matches: 17. The CDR3 has 19 residues. These data come from a study of blood T cell repertoires in COVID-19. How the authors handled the data: Reference gene primer amplification in the assay estimated nucleated cell counts. Produced via immunoSEQ multiplex PCR; TCRdb's table is partial and in-frame only. V, J and clone size derive from that table, while D and trimming were established from the DNA sequence. The sample carries about 320,000 clones, about 85% recorded once.

V gene TRBV3-1 (or the pseudogene TRBV3-2) combines with J gene TRBJ2-2; 7 bases align to TRBD2. Sample: PBMCs or T cells enriched from blood (not recorded which). The clonotype was recovered from a woman aged 25 to 39 who had been exposed to COVID-19. CDR3 protein: CASSQGAGSPSGRSGELFF. CDR3 coding DNA: TGTGCCAGCAGCCAAGGGGCGGGCAGCCCTAGCGGTCGGTCCGGGGAGCTGTTTTTT.